The rows below give T cell receptor beta chains drawn from one sample of a study of response to subunit inactivated influenza vaccine. TCRdb fed the RT-PCR reads into MiXCR, producing one record per CDR3 protein. The sample lists roughly 710,000 distinct CDR3 sequences, approximately 15% occurring once. The sequences come from PBMCs from blood, collected around 14 days before vaccination. Receptors were obtained from a man aged 50 or older who received an inactivated influenza vaccine. CDR3s leave out the opening cysteine and the closing phenylalanine or tryptophan.

j_call: TRBJ2-3
v_call: TRBV12-3/TRBV12-4
cdr3_aa: ASRGLAGEPSTDTQY

j_call: TRBJ1-1
v_call: TRBV14
cdr3_aa: ASSRQTEAF

j_call: TRBJ1-5
v_call: TRBV6-2/TRBV6-3
cdr3_aa: ASSKTTGSSNQPQH

j_call: TRBJ2-3
v_call: TRBV20-1
cdr3_aa: SASGLAGGPPADTQY

j_call: TRBJ1-2
v_call: TRBV11-1
cdr3_aa: ASSSLPDRSRQGPSNYGYT

j_call: TRBJ2-5
v_call: TRBV5-1
cdr3_aa: ASSPGQGRKTQY

j_call: TRBJ1-1
v_call: TRBV5-1
cdr3_aa: ASSLVRGAEAF

j_call: TRBJ2-5
v_call: TRBV20-1
cdr3_aa: SARRTSGSRETQY

j_call: TRBJ2-2
v_call: TRBV29-1
cdr3_aa: SAQGAPTGELF

j_call: TRBJ2-7
v_call: TRBV29-1
cdr3_aa: SVDREAPGTGFYEQY

j_call: TRBJ1-1
v_call: TRBV12-3/TRBV12-4
cdr3_aa: ASSRHFDPTEAF

j_call: TRBJ2-1
v_call: TRBV6-1
cdr3_aa: ASSRRLAGGSNEQF

j_call: TRBJ2-7
v_call: TRBV21-1
cdr3_aa: ASSQSGLAGQRGSYEQY

j_call: TRBJ2-7
v_call: TRBV18
cdr3_aa: ASSNPGQGSYEQY

j_call: TRBJ1-1
v_call: TRBV7-8
cdr3_aa: ASRTTGGGKNTEAF

j_call: TRBJ2-3
v_call: TRBV10-3
cdr3_aa: AISVGGGISTDTQY

j_call: TRBJ2-5
v_call: TRBV20-1
cdr3_aa: SAILAQETQY

j_call: TRBJ1-2
v_call: TRBV20-1
cdr3_aa: TGTANYGYT

j_call: TRBJ2-1
v_call: TRBV20-1
cdr3_aa: SALETGAGEQF

j_call: TRBJ2-3
v_call: TRBV7-9
cdr3_aa: ASSSQGASTDTQY

j_call: TRBJ2-7
v_call: TRBV3-1
cdr3_aa: ASSQPTGAGEQY